Sequencing of this TCR beta chain was carried out in a study of spatial heterogeneity in lung cancer. On this clonotype: What it binds is not known.

This CDR3 has 15 amino acids. Trimming pared 1 base from V and 1 base from J, leaving 11 bases between. Germline V gene data show CDR1 as SGHRS and CDR2 as YFSETQ. Regarding time point: sample taken at primary tumor resection. TCRdb reanalysed the 5' RACE reads using MiXCR and keeps one entry per CDR3 protein. The data hold 9,500 to 10,000 distinct CDR3 sequences, with around half observed a single time. Regarding the study as a whole: Counts that tracked tumor mutation counts were those of expanded intratumoral alpha and beta TCRs.

The TCR originated in a female donor with early-stage non-small cell lung cancer. The chain employs TRBV5-1 and TRBJ2-5; no firm D call. The sample consisted of lung tumor tissue, taken at surgery. Written as DNA, the CDR3 is TGCGCCAGCAGCTTGTGGTTAGGGCCCCAAGAGACCCAGTACTTC. This codes for CASSLWLGPQETQYF.